This T cell receptor (beta chain) came from a study of T cells in Graves' hyperthyroidism and ophthalmopathy. Amplified TCR beta CDR3 regions derived from RNA transcripts. First-round RT-PCR targeting the TCR CDR3 was performed with the HTBI primer set. MiXCR was run by TCRdb on the multiplex PCR reads, yielding one entry per CDR3 protein. Of about 400,000 distinct CDR3 sequences listed, roughly 25% are singletons. There are 13 residues in the CDR3. Germline values: CDR1 WSHSY, CDR2 SAAADI. The ends were cut back, 6 bases at V and 5 bases at J, with 13 bases in the middle. This clonotype was obtained from a man aged 50 to 60 with Graves' hyperthyroidism. The chain has TRBV10-2 and TRBJ2-5, with a weak D call TRBD2 (7 bases). Sequenced material: blood. CDR3 bases: TGCGCCAGCAGCGGGGGGCTAGCGGAGACCCAGTACTTC. Residues: CASSGGLAETQYF.